These 32 T cell receptor beta chains came from one sample sequenced in a study of neoadjuvant anti-PD-1 for oral cavity cancer. TCRdb keeps only in-frame clones here, not all; method: immunoSEQ multiplex PCR. Altogether 75,000 to 100,000 clones are present, under 90% being singletons, with the ten largest covering 2.5% to 3.5%. Sample: PBMCs, taken before nivolumab (anti-PD-1) treatment. These receptors were obtained from a person aged 40-85 years with oral cavity squamous cell carcinoma.

The rearrangement joins TRBV28 to TRBJ2-2; D is unclear. Germline assignment: CDR1 MDHEN and CDR2 SYDVKM. The CDR3 runs to 13 residues. V was pared by 7 bases and J by 0 bases, with 6 bases between. The CDR3 region is CASMASNTGELFF. DNA of the CDR3: TGTGCCAGCATGGCGTCGAACACCGGGGAGCTGTTTTTT.

This chain links TRBV7-2 with TRBJ1-1; the match to TRBD1 covers 7 bases. The CDR3 runs 14 residues. Per the germline V gene, CDR1 is SGHTA and CDR2 is FQGNSA. Trimming cost V 5 bases and J 5 bases; bases outside gene matches: 8. CDR3 bases: TGTGCCAGCAGCCCCGACGGACAGGAGACTGAAGCTTTCTTT. Its protein is CASSPDGQETEAFF.

This chain joins TRBV7-8 and TRBJ1-1; TRBD1 matches at 8 bases. Losses at the gene ends were 5 bases for V and 2 bases for J; bases not matched to a gene: 7. This CDR3 spans 15 amino acids. Per the germline V gene, CDR1 is SGHVS and CDR2 is FQNEAQ. The CDR3 DNA is TGTGCCAGCAGCACTGGACAGGGCCTTAACACTGAAGCTTTCTTT. Translation gives CASSTGQGLNTEAFF. Combining the CDR3 with reference TRBV7-8 and TRBJ1-1 gives the whole variable domain GAGVSQSPRYKVAKRGQDVALRCDPISGHVSLFWYQQALGQGPEFLTYFQNEAQLDKSGLPSDRFFAERPEGSVSTLKIQRTQQEDSAVYLCASSTGQGLNTEAFFGQGTRLTVV.

This chain uses TRBV6-1 with TRBJ1-3, with TRBD1 as a possible D gene (5 bases). CDR3 length: 14 residues. Per germline, CDR1 MNHNS and CDR2 SASEGT. The germline V and J ends were trimmed by 6 bases and 7 bases, with 16 bases remaining between them. CDR3 amino acids: CASREQALANTIYF. CDR3 bases: TGTGCCAGCAGGGAACAGGCGTTAGCGAACACCATATATTTT.

In its sample, this clone was seen once. The chain uses TRBV6-1 and TRBJ1-5, with D possibly being TRBD1 (6 bases). This CDR3 has 13 residues. The V gene's germline CDR1 is MNHNS and CDR2 SASEGT. Between the trimmed V and J ends, which lost 10 bases and 7 bases, there was a span of 17 bases. CDR3 in amino acids: CATLGHPGQPQHF. In DNA, the CDR3 is TGTGCCACCCTGGGACATCCTGGGCAGCCCCAGCATTTT.

This clone showed up just a few times. The chain uses TRBV4-1 and TRBJ1-1, with no clear D. CDR1 is MGHRA and CDR2 is YSYEKL in the germline V gene. The CDR3 is made up of 13 amino acids. V lost 1 base and J 3 bases, leaving 6 bases between the germline ends. CDR3 sequence: CASSQGGHTEAFF. CDR3 DNA: TGCGCCAGCAGCCAAGGAGGTCACACTGAAGCTTTCTTT.

This chain joins TRBV13 and TRBJ2-3; a weak D match, TRBD1 (5 bases). The germline CDR1 and CDR2 sequences are PRHDT and FYEKMQ (reference sequence). The CDR3 consists of 18 residues. Trimming took 5 bases from V and 2 from J, leaving 23 bases between them. The DNA of the CDR3 is TGTGCCAGCAGCCCGCAAGGCCGACAGATGGCTGCCACAGATACGCAGTATTTT. Translated, it gives CASSPQGRQMAATDTQYF.

CDR3 sequence reads: CASSQGPGANVLTF. Written as DNA, the CDR3 is TGTGCCAGTAGTCAAGGTCCTGGGGCCAACGTCCTGACTTTC. The J gene is TRBJ2-6, the V gene TRBV19; no reliable D call. This CDR3 region has 14 residues. The germline gives CDR1 LNHDA, CDR2 SQIVND (reference sequence). V lost 5 bases, J lost 2 bases, and 7 bases lay in between.

The chain employs TRBV19 and TRBJ1-1, with D possibly being TRBD1 (5 bases). Germline CDR1 reads LNHDA; CDR2 reads SQIVND (reference sequence). V was clipped by 7 bases and J by 5 bases, with 11 bases between them. The length of the CDR3 is 12 residues. The CDR3 reads CASNWGRTEAFF. The CDR3 DNA reads as TGTGCCAGTAATTGGGGGAGGACTGAAGCTTTCTTT.

The V gene is TRBV28, the J gene TRBJ1-1; the match to TRBD1 covers 9 bases. Per germline, CDR1 MDHEN and CDR2 SYDVKM. The CDR3 is 14 amino acids. With 4 bases clipped from V and 8 bases from J, the junction kept 8 bases outside the gene matches. CDR3: CASSSTGGAREAFF. The CDR3 DNA is TGTGCCAGCAGTTCGACAGGGGGGGCTAGGGAAGCTTTCTTT.

The chain's CDR3 is CASSKSMGLEQYF. The CDR3 DNA is TGTGCCAGTAGTAAGTCCATGGGATTGGAGCAGTACTTC. The chain joins TRBV19 to TRBJ2-7, with D uncertain. In germline, CDR1 is LNHDA, CDR2 SQIVND (reference sequence). CDR3 length equals 13 residues. The V gene lost 4 bases and the J gene lost 7 bases, with 14 bases spanning the gap.

J is TRBJ2-6 and V is TRBV11-2, with 7 bases that match TRBD1. V trimming: 5 bases; J trimming: 2 bases; junction bases outside the gene matches: 9. Per the germline V gene, CDR1 is SGHAT and CDR2 is FQNNGV. The CDR3 covers 17 residues. CDR3 protein: CASSQGTVVAGANVLTF. The CDR3 DNA reads as TGTGCCAGCAGCCAAGGGACAGTAGTGGCTGGGGCCAACGTCCTGACTTTC.

This chain links TRBV28 with TRBJ2-7; 9 nucleotides match TRBD2. V shed 2 bases, J shed 3 bases, and the junction held 5 bases outside the gene matches. The CDR3 runs to 15 residues. CDR1 is MDHEN and CDR2 is SYDVKM in the germline V gene. CDR3 loop: CASSLVAGASYEQYF. In DNA, the CDR3 is TGTGCCAGCAGTTTAGTAGCGGGAGCGAGCTACGAGCAGTACTTC.

This chain uses TRBV5-1 with TRBJ1-2, with D hard to call. The germline V gene encodes CDR1 SGHRS and CDR2 YFSETQ. This CDR3 has 13 residues. The germline V and J ends were trimmed by 4 bases and 0 bases, with 7 bases remaining between them. The CDR3 DNA follows: TGCGCCAGCAGCCCGATATCTAACTATGGCTACACCTTC. It translates to CASSPISNYGYTF.

V usage is TRBV6-1 and J usage is TRBJ1-1; 7 bases agree with TRBD1. CDR3 length: 13 amino acids. Unmatched junction bases numbered 8, after V lost 2 bases and J lost 11 bases. Germline V lookup: CDR1 MNHNS, CDR2 SASEGT. The CDR3 protein is CASSEFRTGRAFF. CDR3 sequence (DNA): TGTGCCAGCAGTGAATTTAGGACAGGCCGTGCTTTCTTT.

The chain employs TRBV30 and TRBJ1-5; 10 nucleotides align to TRBD1. V shed 0 bases, J shed 3 bases, and the junction held 8 bases outside the gene matches. The germline V gene has CDR1 GTSNPN and CDR2 SVGIG (reference sequence). The CDR3 is 17 amino acids. DNA of the CDR3: TGTGCCTGGAGTGTTCCCCCGGGACAGGGGTTCAATCAGCCCCAGCATTTT. The encoded protein is CAWSVPPGQGFNQPQHF. Full variable domain (rest looked up from reference TRBV30 and TRBJ1-5): SQTIHQWPATLVQPVGSPLSLECTVEGTSNPNLYWYRQAAGRGLQLLFYSVGIGQISSEVPQNLSASRPQDRQFILSSKKLLLSDSGFYLCAWSVPPGQGFNQPQHFGDGTRLSIL.

The chain links TRBV30 to TRBJ1-1, with 9 bases identical to TRBD1. Germline CDR1 is GTSNPN and CDR2 is SVGIG (reference sequence). CDR3 length equals 13 residues. V dropped 4 bases and J dropped 6; count of bases not matched to a gene: 6. The CDR3 sequence is CAWNRDRAAEAFF. Written as DNA, the CDR3 is TGTGCCTGGAACCGGGACAGGGCTGCTGAAGCTTTCTTT.

The rearrangement uses TRBV19 and TRBJ2-3; tentative D call: TRBD1 (5 bases). V lost 3 bases and J 0 bases, leaving 19 bases between the germline ends. Germline V CDR1 and CDR2: LNHDA, SQIVND (reference sequence). The CDR3 sequence is 18 residues long. CDR3 loop: CASSISGVAGSSTDTQYF. The CDR3 DNA reads TGTGCCAGTAGTATTTCTGGGGTCGCAGGGTCCAGCACAGATACGCAGTATTTT.

The rearrangement links TRBV11-2 to TRBJ2-4, with D perhaps TRBD1 or TRBD2 (5 bases each). The CDR3 sequence is 14 residues long. The V gene's germline CDR1 is SGHAT and CDR2 FQNNGV. V was cut by 4 bases and J by 5 bases, with 12 bases left in between. The CDR3 loop is CASSSGTVENIQYF. CDR3 DNA: TGTGCCAGCAGCTCCGGGACGGTTGAAAACATTCAGTACTTC.

This chain links TRBV7-8 with TRBJ2-7; D unclear. V lost 6 bases to trimming and J lost 0 bases, with 12 bases between them. The CDR3 spans 14 residues. Germline V CDR1 and CDR2: SGHVS, FQNEAQ. The CDR3 DNA is TGTGCCAGCAGTCCCCCATTAAGCTCCTACGAGCAGTACTTC. It codes for CASSPPLSSYEQYF.

The gene calls are TRBV6-1 and TRBJ2-2, with 10 bases aligning to TRBD2. Trimming took 0 bases from V and 5 from J; bases not matched to a gene: 6. The germline gives CDR1 MNHNS, CDR2 SASEGT. This CDR3 is built from 17 residues. The CDR3 is CASSEARTSGRTGELFF. DNA for the CDR3: TGTGCCAGCAGTGAAGCCCGGACTAGCGGTAGAACCGGGGAGCTGTTTTTT.

This chain links TRBV5-1 with TRBJ2-1; 12 bases fit TRBD1. The CDR3 covers 14 residues. From germline, CDR1 is SGHRS and CDR2 YFSETQ. The trim removed 3 bases at V and 10 bases at J, leaving 5 bases unmatched. CDR3 nucleotides: TGCGCCAGCAGCTCGGGACAGGGGGCTTGGGAGCAGTTCTTC. As protein: CASSSGQGAWEQFF.

J is TRBJ1-4 and V is TRBV5-5; D not certain. V lost 3 bases and J 8 bases, leaving 8 bases between the germline ends. The CDR3 sequence is 12 residues long. Germline V gives CDR1 SGHKS, CDR2 YYEKEE (reference sequence). In nucleotides, the CDR3 is TGTGCCAGCAGCTCATCCGACGAAAAACTGTTTTTT. Translating gives CASSSSDEKLFF.

V and J are TRBV6-1 and TRBJ1-2, with D maybe TRBD1 (5 bases). Germline loops: CDR1 MNHNS, CDR2 SASEGT. The germline V and J ends were trimmed by 4 bases and 2 bases, with 8 bases remaining between them. This CDR3 has 13 amino acids. The CDR3 region has the DNA TGTGCCAGCAGTGTGGCAGGGAACTATGGCTACACCTTC. It is translated as CASSVAGNYGYTF.

V and J are TRBV29-1 and TRBJ1-3; D is possibly TRBD1 (5 bases). Trimming removed 7 bases from V and 4 bases from J, with 11 bases in between. Germline V CDR1 and CDR2: SQVTM, ANQGSEA. This CDR3 spans 12 amino acids. The DNA for the CDR3 is TGCAGCGCCCAGGGCTCAGGAAACACCATATATTTT. As protein: CSAQGSGNTIYF.

The genes are TRBV10-1 and TRBJ2-7, with 10 nucleotides matching TRBD2. The V segment lost 0 bases and the J segment 0 bases; nucleotides outside the gene matches: 2. The CDR3 has 16 amino acids. Germline-derived CDR1 and CDR2 are WNHNN and SYGVQD (reference sequence). The CDR3 DNA follows: TGCGCCAGCAGTGAGTCGAAGCGGGAGGGCTCCTACGAGCAGTACTTC. This codes for CASSESKREGSYEQYF.

The rearrangement joins TRBV6-1 to TRBJ1-1; TRBD1 agrees at 7 bases. Per germline, CDR1 MNHNS and CDR2 SASEGT. Trimming removed 6 bases from V and 5 bases from J; junction bases left unmatched: 3. This CDR3 is 12 amino acids long. The CDR3 nucleotides are TGTGCCAGCAGGGAGGGACAGACTGAAGCTTTCTTT. Translated, it gives CASREGQTEAFF.

This clone appeared a few times. The J gene is TRBJ2-5, the V gene TRBV6-1, with TRBD1 as a possible D gene (5 bases). This CDR3 is 13 amino acids long. Trimming shortened V by 8 bases and J by 5 bases, and 15 bases separated the two germline ends. The germline V gene has CDR1 MNHNS and CDR2 SASEGT. In DNA, the CDR3 is TGTGCCAGCGCTCCCAGGGTCGGGGAGACCCAGTACTTC. It yields the protein CASAPRVGETQYF.

The rearrangement uses TRBV5-4 and TRBJ2-2; 8 bases are shared with TRBD2. CDR3 length equals 20 residues. Germline-derived CDR1 and CDR2 are SGHNT and YYREEE (reference sequence). J was trimmed by 3 bases and V by 5 bases; bases with no gene match: 21. The CDR3 region is CASRPSSGSRRKGDTGELFF. The DNA of the CDR3 is TGTGCCAGCAGACCTAGCAGCGGGAGCCGCCGAAAGGGGGACACCGGGGAGCTGTTTTTT.

V usage is TRBV5-4 and J usage is TRBJ2-3; 9 bases map to TRBD2. The CDR3 loop spans 14 amino acids. J was trimmed by 2 bases and V by 6 bases; bases with no gene match: 4. Germline-derived CDR1 and CDR2 are SGHNT and YYREEE (reference sequence). As DNA, the CDR3 is TGTGCCAGCACCCTAGCGGGGATCACAGATACGCAGTATTTT. This translates into CASTLAGITDTQYF.

This clone was picked up a small number of times. The chain recombines TRBV6-4 with TRBJ1-5; D remains unclear. The CDR3 runs to 14 residues. Trimming shortened V by 7 bases and J by 5 bases, and 15 bases separated the two germline ends. Germline-derived CDR1 and CDR2 are MRHNA and SNTAGT. The CDR3 protein is CASTHRASYQPQHF. For the CDR3, the DNA is TGTGCCAGCACCCACCGGGCCTCATATCAGCCCCAGCATTTT.

The rearrangement joins TRBV5-1 to TRBJ1-1, with 8 bases identical to TRBD1. The germline V gene encodes CDR1 SGHRS and CDR2 YFSETQ. The CDR3 contains 13 residues. The junction had 1 base not matched to a gene; V was cut back by 1 base and J by 5 bases. Here the CDR3 DNA reads TGCGCCAGCAGCTTGACAGGGGGAACTGAAGCTTTCTTT. This sequence encodes CASSLTGGTEAFF.